The next 21 T cell receptor beta chains were all read from a single sample in a study of blood T cell repertoires in COVID-19. Clones were sequenced by immunoSEQ multiplex PCR, and TCRdb holds only the in-frame ones, with some missing. Among 140,000 or so clones listed, 70% to 90% were seen once. The sample comprised peripheral blood. The receptors were gathered from a woman aged 80 or over with acute or convalescent COVID-19.

V usage is TRBV11-2 and J usage is TRBJ2-3, with 7 bases fitting TRBD2. This CDR3 contains 16 residues. The V segment lost 6 bases and the J segment 3 bases; nucleotides outside the gene matches: 12. The V gene's germline CDR1 is SGHAT and CDR2 FQNNGV. CDR3 in amino acids: CASSRGEGRRTDTQYF. The CDR3 DNA is TGTGCCAGCAGTCGAGGGGAGGGTCGCAGGACAGATACGCAGTATTTT.

This chain connects TRBV14 to TRBJ1-1; 9 bases match TRBD1. This CDR3 contains 16 residues. V was clipped by 3 bases and J by 0 bases; unmatched bases: 5. The V gene's germline CDR1 is SGHDN and CDR2 FVKESK. CDR3: CASSHLQGAVNTEAFF. The CDR3 region has the DNA TGTGCCAGCAGCCATCTACAGGGGGCCGTGAACACTGAAGCTTTCTTT.

This rearrangement joins TRBV2 to TRBJ1-1; no reliable D call. There are 15 residues in the CDR3. The germline V and J ends were trimmed by 6 bases and 0 bases, with 14 bases remaining between them. Germline V gene lookup returns CDR1 SNHLY and CDR2 FYNNEI. The CDR3 reads CASRGDTAMNTEAFF. CDR3 bases: TGTGCCAGCAGGGGTGATACAGCAATGAACACTGAAGCTTTCTTT.

This clone appeared once. The chain employs TRBV18 and TRBJ2-1, with 7 positions matching TRBD1. Germline V CDR1 and CDR2: KGHSH, LQKENI. The CDR3 is made up of 18 amino acids. With 2 bases clipped from V and 0 bases from J, the junction kept 10 bases outside the gene matches. The CDR3 sequence: CASSPLQGLGFSYNEQFF. CDR3 nucleotide sequence: TGTGCCAGCTCACCATTACAGGGGCTAGGATTCTCCTACAATGAGCAGTTCTTC.

This clone was seen a single time. The junction differs from germline at one of its ends, possibly a read error. The rearrangement joins TRBV6-4 to TRBJ1-1; D call uncertain. The germline V gene has CDR1 MRHNA and CDR2 SNTAGT. CDR3 size: 13 residues. This chain's CDR3 is CASSEAQFTKAFF. Here the CDR3 DNA reads TGTGCCAGCAGTGAGGCCCAGTTCACTAAAGCTTTCTTT.

Remarks on this clone: The junction shows a germline mismatch at one end, possibly a read error. The V and J genes are TRBV7-2 and TRBJ2-5; 8 positions agree with TRBD1. Germline assignment: CDR1 SGHTA and CDR2 FQGNSA. The CDR3 runs to 12 residues. The CDR3 loop reads CASSLGQGRLNF. CDR3 coding DNA: TGTGCCAGCAGCCTCGGACAGGGCCGCTTGAACTTC.

The chain has TRBV2 and TRBJ2-5; D possibly corresponds to TRBD2 (6 bases). The germline V and J ends were trimmed by 9 bases and 6 bases, with 20 bases remaining between them. The CDR3 is made up of 14 amino acids. CDR1 and CDR2 from the germline V gene are SNHLY and FYNNEI. The CDR3: CASLRDSVTQTQYF. In DNA form, the CDR3 reads TGTGCCAGTCTTCGGGACTCCGTAACCCAGACCCAGTACTTC. Full variable domain (outside the CDR3, taken from reference TRBV2 and TRBJ2-5): EPEVTQTPSHQVTQMGQEVILRCVPISNHLYFYWYRQILGQKVEFLVSFYNNEISEKSEIFDDQFSVERPDGSNFTLKIRSTKLEDSAMYFCASLRDSVTQTQYFGPGTRLLVL.

The V call is TRBV27, the J call TRBJ1-2; TRBD1 agrees at 7 bases. CDR1 MNHEY and CDR2 SMNVEV come from the germline V gene (reference sequence). CDR3 length: 15 residues. J gave up 2 bases and V 6 bases, and 9 bases lay outside the gene matches. The CDR3 DNA reads TGTGCCAGCAGCCCTTCCGGGACAGCCAACTATGGCTACACCTTC. It is translated as CASSPSGTANYGYTF.

This clone was observed once. The chain links TRBV19 to TRBJ2-3, with 10 bases lining up with TRBD1. The J segment lost 6 bases and the V segment lost 10 bases, leaving 7 bases of the junction unmatched. This CDR3 has 13 amino acids. Germline CDR1 reads LNHDA; CDR2 reads SQIVND (reference sequence). CDR3 nucleotide sequence: TGTGCCACCCGACAGGGGGCGGGCGATACGCAGTATTTT. Translated: CATRQGAGDTQYF. Based on the CDR3 plus reference TRBV19 and TRBJ2-3, the full variable domain is DGGITQSPKYLFRKEGQNVTLSCEQNLNHDAMYWYRQDPGQGLRLIYYSQIVNDFQKGDIAEGYSVSREKKESFPLTVTSAQKNPTAFYLCATRQGAGDTQYFGPGTRLTVL.

The CDR3, as DNA: TGTGCCAGCAGTTTCTCCGGGCGGGAGCCCCAGCATTTT. It is translated as CASSFSGREPQHF. This chain links TRBV12-3 or TRBV12-4 with TRBJ1-5; D ambiguous. The ends were cut back, 3 bases at V and 8 bases at J, with 11 bases in the middle. There are 13 residues in the CDR3.

The J gene is TRBJ1-2, the V gene TRBV10-3; no reliable D call. CDR3 length: 13 residues. Trimming took off 0 bases at V and 5 bases at J, with 7 bases between the two ends. CDR1 and CDR2 from the germline V gene are ENHRY and SYGVKD. The CDR3 DNA sequence: TGTGCCATCAGTGAGTCGCCCGGTTATGGCTACACCTTC. As protein: CAISESPGYGYTF.

This clone was counted only a few times. The rearrangement links TRBV7-2 to TRBJ1-1, with D possibly TRBD1 on 6 matching bases. V lost 5 bases to trimming and J lost 1 base, with 8 bases between them. CDR1 SGHTA and CDR2 FQGNSA come from the germline V gene. The CDR3 extends over 13 amino acids. The CDR3 spells CASSGQQNTEAFF. The DNA for the CDR3 is TGTGCCAGCAGCGGACAGCAGAACACTGAAGCTTTCTTT. The variable domain in full, completed from reference TRBV7-2 and TRBJ1-1, reads GAGVSQSPSNKVTEKGKDVELRCDPISGHTALYWYRQSLGQGLEFLIYFQGNSAPDKSGLPSDRFSAERTGGSVSTLTIQRTQQEDSAVYLCASSGQQNTEAFFGQGTRLTVV.

CDR3 nucleotides: TGTGCCAGCAGCCCGAGGGTCCAAATATCCTACAATGAGCAGTTCTTC. Protein: CASSPRVQISYNEQFF. The chain links TRBV3-1 (or the pseudogene TRBV3-2) to TRBJ2-1; D is possibly TRBD2 (5 bases). CDR3 length: 16 residues. Looked up from germline, CDR1 is LGHDT and CDR2 is YNNKEL (reference sequence). V lost 4 bases and J lost 1, with 14 bases in between.

V usage is TRBV20-1 and J usage is TRBJ1-2; 7 nucleotides align to TRBD1. V was pared by 8 bases and J by 1 base, with 1 base of the junction left unmatched. There are 11 residues in the CDR3. Germline assignment: CDR1 DFQATT and CDR2 SNEGSKA (reference sequence). The CDR3 DNA is TGCAGTCACAGGGGTAACTATGGCTACACCTTC. As protein: CSHRGNYGYTF.

The rearrangement joins TRBV20-1 to TRBJ1-5; the D is unclear. V was cut by 3 bases and J by 7 bases, with 10 bases left in between. There are 12 residues in the CDR3. Looked up from germline, CDR1 is DFQATT and CDR2 is SNEGSKA (reference sequence). The CDR3 coding sequence is TGCAGTGCTAGTTTTTCAGGCCAGCCCCAGCATTTT. Translated: CSASFSGQPQHF.

This chain uses TRBV18 with TRBJ2-7, with 10 bases fitting TRBD1. Unmatched junction bases numbered 6, after V lost 2 bases and J lost 2 bases. The CDR3 consists of 16 residues. Per the germline V gene, CDR1 is KGHSH and CDR2 is LQKENI. Here the CDR3 DNA reads TGTGCCAGCTCACCAACCCAAGGACAGGGGGCCTACGAGCAGTACTTC. Translation gives CASSPTQGQGAYEQYF. Full variable domain (outside the CDR3, taken from reference TRBV18 and TRBJ2-7): NAGVMQNPRHLVRRRGQEARLRCSPMKGHSHVYWYRQLPEEGLKFMVYLQKENIIDESGMPKERFSAEFPKEGPSILRIQQVVRGDSAAYFCASSPTQGQGAYEQYFGPGTRLTVT.

The chain couples TRBV29-1 to TRBJ1-5; a weak D match, TRBD1 (5 bases). V shed 3 bases and J shed 8 bases, with 17 bases lying between them. The CDR3 is 14 residues long. Germline V gene sequence: CDR1 SQVTM, CDR2 ANQGSEA. CDR3 amino acids: CSVDDQGKIKPQHF. CDR3 DNA sequence: TGCAGCGTTGATGATCAGGGAAAAATTAAGCCCCAGCATTTT.

J is TRBJ1-1 and V is TRBV15; D is undetermined. The CDR3 extends over 13 amino acids. CDR1 and CDR2 (germline): LNHNV, YYDKDF (reference sequence). The V and J ends lost 5 bases and 4 bases respectively, with 11 bases between them. CDR3 nucleotides: TGTGCCACCAGCGCGGGAGGGAGCACTGAAGCTTTCTTT. Protein sequence: CATSAGGSTEAFF.

The V call is TRBV6-5, the J call TRBJ1-6; perhaps TRBD1 as D (5 bases). The V gene lost 4 bases and the J gene lost 4 bases, with 8 bases spanning the gap. CDR1 and CDR2 (germline): MNHEY, SVGAGI. This CDR3 is built from 14 residues. CDR3 in amino acids: CASSSPGYNSPLHF. Here the CDR3 DNA reads TGTGCCAGCAGTTCCCCAGGGTATAATTCACCCCTCCACTTT.

The genes are TRBV4-2 and TRBJ1-2; TRBD1 aligns across 7 bases. V gave up 0 bases and J gave up 2 bases; unmatched junction bases: 6. Per germline, CDR1 LGHNA and CDR2 YNFKEQ. The CDR3 loop spans 16 amino acids. In DNA, the CDR3 is TGTGCCAGCAGCCAAGATCCGGCCAGGGGGAACTATGGCTACACCTTC. Translating gives CASSQDPARGNYGYTF.

This rearrangement joins TRBV4-3 to TRBJ2-7; D may be TRBD1 (5 bases). CDR1 is LGHNA and CDR2 is YSLEER in the germline V gene. The CDR3 loop spans 16 amino acids. V lost 0 bases to trimming and J lost 7 bases, with 19 bases between them. The CDR3 protein is CASSQDPLTVWGEQYF. The CDR3 nucleotides read TGCGCCAGCAGCCAAGACCCTTTGACAGTTTGGGGAGAGCAGTACTTC.